Listed below are T cell receptor beta chains from one sample, sequenced in a study of blood T cell repertoires in COVID-19. Repertoires were generated with immunoSEQ multiplex PCR, while TCRdb's copy carries only in-frame clones and drops some. The data contain around 50,000 clones, around 73% of them seen just once; the ten biggest clones take up 5.8%. What was sequenced was PBMCs or T cells enriched from blood (not recorded which). The receptors derive from a woman aged 45-59 years with acute COVID-19. Both conserved end residues are part of each CDR3. The D gene is left open where the match is weak. Not all rows give a size; the values are once, few, many and, for expanded clones, a class.

D	V	size	J	DNA	CDR3
TRBD2	TRBV11-3	NA	TRBJ2-1	TGTGCCAGCAAGACCGGGACTAGCGGTCACAATGAGCAGTTCTTC	CASKTGTSGHNEQFF
TRBD1	TRBV30	NA	TRBJ1-4	TGTGCCTGGAGTCTACAGGACAGGGCAGGTGAAAAACTGTTTTTT	CAWSLQDRAGEKLFF
NA	TRBV18	NA	TRBJ1-5	TGTGCCAGCTCACAGGGGAGCAATCAGCCCCAGCATTTT	CASSQGSNQPQHF
NA	TRBV29-1	NA	TRBJ2-2	TGCAGCGTTAAAATAACGGGGACCGGGGAGCTGTTTTTT	CSVKITGTGELFF
NA	TRBV30	NA	TRBJ2-1	TGTGCCTGGAGTCTCTCCGGCCAGGGGGGCAATGAGCAGTTCTTC	CAWSLSGQGGNEQFF
TRBD2	TRBV7-2	NA	TRBJ2-1	TGTGCCAGCAGTGTGACTAGCGGATTCTCCTACAATGAGCAGTTCTTC	CASSVTSGFSYNEQFF
NA	TRBV13	NA	TRBJ2-1	TGTGCCATCGGAGGGGGGGTTTACAATGAGCAGTTCTTC	CAIGGGVYNEQFF
NA	TRBV6-6	NA	TRBJ1-4	TGTGCCAGCAGTCCCCTCCGACAGGATACTAATGAAAAACTGTTTTTT	CASSPLRQDTNEKLFF
NA	TRBV6-5	NA	TRBJ1-2	TGTGCCAGCAGTAAATACTCCGGGGGTAGTGATGGCTACACCTTC	CASSKYSGGSDGYTF
TRBD1	TRBV7-6	NA	TRBJ2-1	TGTGCCAGCAGCCCATACTCCGGGACAGCTCACAATGAGCAGTTCTTC	CASSPYSGTAHNEQFF
NA	TRBV28	few	TRBJ1-2	TGTGCCAGCAGCACAACATACACCTCGGGGGACTATGGCTACACCTTC	CASSTTYTSGDYGYTF
TRBD2	TRBV2	NA	TRBJ2-5	TGTGCCAGCAGGGGGCAGCGGGGGGGCCGAGAGACCCAGTACTTC	CASRGQRGGRETQYF
NA	TRBV7-8	NA	TRBJ2-1	TGTGCCAGCAGCTTAAACGGTAATGAGCAGTTCTTC	CASSLNGNEQFF
TRBD1	TRBV4-2	few	TRBJ1-6	TGTGCCAGCAGCCAGGGGACAGGGCGAGCCCCGTATTCACCCCTCCACTTT	CASSQGTGRAPYSPLHF
NA	TRBV27	NA	TRBJ1-5	TGTGCCAGCAGTTTATATCCCCCAACAGGTAGCAATCAGCCCCAGCATTTT	CASSLYPPTGSNQPQHF
TRBD2	TRBV5-1	NA	TRBJ2-5	TGCGCCAGCAGCTTGTACGAGCGGGGGGGTTTAGAGACCCAGTACTTC	CASSLYERGGLETQYF
NA	TRBV6-5	NA	TRBJ2-1	TGTGCCAGCAGTTCGGTGCGAAGCTACAATGAGCAGTTCTTC	CASSSVRSYNEQFF
NA	TRBV7-9	NA	TRBJ1-4	TGTGCCAGCAGCCCCACAAGTAATGAAAAACTGTTTTTT	CASSPTSNEKLFF
TRBD1	TRBV5-6	NA	TRBJ2-7	TGTGCCAGCAGCTTGGGGACAGGGGTATACGAGCAGTACTTC	CASSLGTGVYEQYF
NA	TRBV11-2	NA	TRBJ2-7	TGTGCCAGCAAATCCAACGCGGGATACGAGCAGTACTTC	CASKSNAGYEQYF
TRBD2	TRBV6-1	many	TRBJ2-1	TGTGCCAGCAGTGACCGCGGGGGGAGCTCCTACAATGAGCAGTTCTTC	CASSDRGGSSYNEQFF
TRBD1	TRBV2	NA	TRBJ1-1	TGTGCCAGCACGGGACAGGGGGACACTGAAGCTTTCTTT	CASTGQGDTEAFF
TRBD1	TRBV5-1	NA	TRBJ1-1	TGCGCCAGCAACAGGGGACGGGACACTGAAGCTTTCTTT	CASNRGRDTEAFF
TRBD1	TRBV27	NA	TRBJ1-2	TGTGCCAGCAGTTTATCAGGGGGCGGCTATGGCTACACCTTC	CASSLSGGGYGYTF
NA	TRBV1	NA	TRBJ2-7	TGCACCAGCAGCCAAGATCAGCTGGTGGCGGGACTGCCCCACTACGAGCAGTACTTC	CTSSQDQLVAGLPHYEQYF
NA	TRBV15	NA	TRBJ1-3	TGTGCCACCAGCAAACAGGGAAACACCATATATTTT	CATSKQGNTIYF
NA	TRBV30	few	TRBJ2-1	TGTGCCTGGACCCAGACAGGCAATGAGCAGTTCTTC	CAWTQTGNEQFF
TRBD2	TRBV5-1	NA	TRBJ2-3	TGCGCCAGCAGGCCTAGCGGGGGGGCCGGCACAGATACGCAGTATTTT	CASRPSGGAGTDTQYF
TRBD1	TRBV12-3/TRBV12-4	NA	TRBJ1-1	TGTGCCAGCAGGACAGGGGCAAACACTGAAGCTTTCTTT	CASRTGANTEAFF
NA	TRBV21-1	NA	TRBJ2-1	TGTGCCAGCAGCCCCCCCGGTAGACTAGCGGGGGGAGGACCGATTGAGCAGTTCTTC	CASSPPGRLAGGGPIEQFF
NA	TRBV5-6	NA	TRBJ2-7	TGTGCCAGCAGCCTCGGACAGGGAGGGAGATCCTACGAGCAGTACTTC	CASSLGQGGRSYEQYF
NA	TRBV19	NA	TRBJ1-5	TGTGCCAGTGCCCAGGGTAGTCCCCAGCATTTT	CASAQGSPQHF
NA	TRBV28	few	TRBJ1-2	TGTGCCAGCATAGGAGGGGGGGCGAGGTATGGCTACACCTTC	CASIGGGARYGYTF
NA	TRBV11-3	NA	TRBJ1-2	TGTGCCAGCAGCGGCGGAAACTATGGCTACACCTTC	CASSGGNYGYTF
NA	TRBV13	NA	TRBJ1-2	TGTGCCAGCAGCACCAGGACAGATAACTATGGCTACACCTTC	CASSTRTDNYGYTF
TRBD1	TRBV9	NA	TRBJ2-5	TGTGCCAGCAGCGTACTTACAGGGGTTGGAGAGACCCAGTACTTC	CASSVLTGVGETQYF
NA	TRBV11-2	NA	TRBJ1-2	TGTGCCAGCAGCCGTGACCGGCTAGACTATGGCTACACCTTC	CASSRDRLDYGYTF
TRBD2	TRBV5-6	NA	TRBJ2-5	TGTGCCAGCAGCCTAGCAGCGGGGGAGTACCAAGAGACCCAGTACTTC	CASSLAAGEYQETQYF
NA	TRBV9	NA	TRBJ1-4	TGTGCCAGCAGCGTACAGGCTACAACTAATGAAAAACTGTTTTTT	CASSVQATTNEKLFF
TRBD2	TRBV5-1	once	TRBJ2-3	TGCGCCAGCAGCGAGGGACTAGCTGAAGACACAGATACGCAGTATTTT	CASSEGLAEDTDTQYF
NA	TRBV15	NA	TRBJ2-1	TGTGCCACCAGCAGAGAGGGCACAGGGCTGGGTGAGCAGTTCTTC	CATSREGTGLGEQFF
NA	TRBV27	NA	TRBJ1-1	TGTGCCAGCAGTTTTTCCAGAATGAACACTGAAGCTTTCTTT	CASSFSRMNTEAFF
NA	TRBV7-9	NA	TRBJ1-6	TGTGCCAGCAGCTCCGGACAGTCCTTTTATAATTCACCCCTCCACTTT	CASSSGQSFYNSPLHF
NA	TRBV2	NA	TRBJ1-1	TGTGCCAGCAGTGAAGAGAGGGGGTACACTGAAGCTTTCTTT	CASSEERGYTEAFF
TRBD2	TRBV27	NA	TRBJ2-3	TGTGCCAGCAGTCTAGCGGGCGGAGCAGATACGCAGTATTTT	CASSLAGGADTQYF
TRBD1	TRBV30	NA	TRBJ1-1	TGTGCCTTGGGACAGGGGAACACTGAAGCTTTCTTT	CALGQGNTEAFF
TRBD1	TRBV7-7	NA	TRBJ1-1	TGTGCTAGCAGCTCCCGGGACAGGTCGCACACTGAAGCTTTCTTT	CASSSRDRSHTEAFF
TRBD2	TRBV9	NA	TRBJ2-2	TGTGCCAGCAGCGGGGGACTAGCGGGGGTAGGCACCGGGGAGCTGTTTTTT	CASSGGLAGVGTGELFF
NA	TRBV28	NA	TRBJ1-5	TGTGCCTGCGGCCCACCGCAGAGCAATCAGCCCCAGCATTTT	CACGPPQSNQPQHF
TRBD1	TRBV18	few	TRBJ1-1	TGTGCCAGCTCACTACAGGGGGCTGAAGCTTTCTTT	CASSLQGAEAFF
TRBD1	TRBV23-1	NA	TRBJ2-5	TGCGCCAGCAGTCAAATTGGTGGACAGGGAGTAGGGGAGACCCAGTACTTC	CASSQIGGQGVGETQYF
NA	TRBV9	NA	TRBJ1-6	TGTGCCAGCAGCGTAGCGGGGGAATATTCACCCCTCCACTTT	CASSVAGEYSPLHF
NA	TRBV6-1	NA	TRBJ2-2	TGTGCCAGCAGAGACAGAAACATTGGGGAGCTGTTTTTT	CASRDRNIGELFF
NA	TRBV5-4	NA	TRBJ1-3	TGTGCCAGCAGCTTGAAACAAGGGAGGGGAAACACCATATATTTT	CASSLKQGRGNTIYF
NA	TRBV30	NA	TRBJ1-4	TGTGCCTGGAGTGCCCTCAGGGGCAGGTTAAATGAAAAACTGTTTTTT	CAWSALRGRLNEKLFF
TRBD1	TRBV4-2	few	TRBJ1-5	TGTGCCAGCAGCCCGGACAGGGAAGGACAGCCCCAGCATTTT	CASSPDREGQPQHF
NA	TRBV14	once	TRBJ2-2	TGTGCCAGCAGCCGGAGGGGTGGTGGGGAGCTGTTTTTT	CASSRRGGGELFF
NA	TRBV6-5	NA	TRBJ2-3	TGTGCCAGCAGTTATCGTCGGTCGGGGTACACAGATACGCAGTATTTT	CASSYRRSGYTDTQYF
NA	TRBV10-2	NA	TRBJ2-7	TGCGCCAGCAGTGAGTTGGTAGCGACGAATCGAAGGACCTACGAGCAGTACTTC	CASSELVATNRRTYEQYF